This entry lists 20 T cell receptor beta chains sequenced from one sample in a study of T cells after yellow fever vaccination. TCRdb ran MiXCR on the 5' RACE reads and lists one entry per CDR3 protein. The sample consists of 600,000 to 750,000 distinct CDR3 sequences, 9% to 15% of them appearing once. The starting material was PBMCs, obtained on the day of the yellow fever booster vaccination. These receptors all come from a man aged 25 to 40 who received the YFV17D yellow fever vaccine.

The chain is built from TRBV7-9 and TRBJ2-5, with a tentative D call TRBD2 (5 bases). From germline, CDR1 is SEHNR and CDR2 FQNEAQ (reference sequence). Trimming shortened V by 5 bases and J by 1 base, and 17 bases separated the two germline ends. The CDR3 loop spans 16 amino acids. The chain's CDR3 is CASSPGVLYSQETQYF. CDR3 in DNA: TGTGCCAGCAGCCCCGGGGTCCTCTACTCCCAAGAGACCCAGTACTTC.

The table lists this clonotype with a few counts. V gene TRBV12-5 combines with J gene TRBJ2-1, with D perhaps TRBD2 (5 bases). Germline CDR1 and CDR2: LGHNT and FRNRAP. V lost 3 bases and J lost 0, with 9 bases in between. This CDR3 comprises 15 residues. Here the CDR3 reads CASGLPGSSYNEQFF. CDR3 coding DNA: TGTGCTAGTGGTTTACCGGGGAGCTCCTACAATGAGCAGTTCTTC.

This clonotype was found a few times. The rearrangement joins TRBV7-2 to TRBJ1-6; no firm D call. With 4 bases removed from V and 12 bases from J, the gap between germline ends came to 13 bases. The CDR3 covers 13 residues. The germline gives CDR1 SGHTA, CDR2 FQGNSA. The CDR3 protein is CASSSGLLVPLHF. In nucleotides, the CDR3 is TGTGCCAGCAGCTCGGGCCTTTTAGTACCCCTCCACTTT.

The chain combines TRBV5-1 with TRBJ2-3, with 8 nucleotides matching TRBD2. This CDR3 is built from 17 residues. The V gene's germline CDR1 is SGHRS and CDR2 YFSETQ. V trimming: 0 bases; J trimming: 2 bases; junction bases outside the gene matches: 8. The CDR3 DNA sequence: TGCGCCAGCAGCTTGGCCGCGACTAGCGACTACACAGATACGCAGTATTTT. Amino acids: CASSLAATSDYTDTQYF.

Ten or more counts support this clonotype. The chain links TRBV29-1 to TRBJ2-3; the D is unclear. Trimming removed 6 bases at V and 0 bases at J, with 7 bases between. The CDR3 is 12 residues long. The germline V gene has CDR1 SQVTM and CDR2 ANQGSEA. This CDR3 is CSVPASTDTQYF. CDR3 bases: TGCAGCGTCCCTGCCAGCACAGATACGCAGTATTTT.

This clonotype was picked up a small number of times. This rearrangement joins TRBV6-2 or TRBV6-3 to TRBJ2-7, with TRBD1 as a possible D gene (5 bases). This CDR3 contains 21 residues. The germline V gene has CDR1 MNHEY and CDR2 SVGEGT. V lost 0 bases, J lost 2 bases, and 29 bases lay in between. The DNA of the CDR3 is TGTGCCAGCAGTTACTCGACGGGCGAAAGAGTGGCAGGGCATGGGACCTACGAGCAGTACTTC. This sequence encodes CASSYSTGERVAGHGTYEQYF.

The rearrangement uses TRBV7-9 and TRBJ2-2, with TRBD2 identical over 8 bases. The germline V gene has CDR1 SEHNR and CDR2 FQNEAQ (reference sequence). V gave up 8 bases and J gave up 5 bases; unmatched junction bases: 7. The CDR3 is 14 residues long. CDR3 protein: CASYIAGWTGELFF. The CDR3 DNA reads as TGTGCCAGCTACATAGCGGGATGGACCGGGGAGCTGTTTTTT.

This clonotype occurred a few times. The chain couples TRBV6-1 to TRBJ2-5; the match to TRBD2 covers 12 bases. The CDR3 length is 15 residues. Germline assignment: CDR1 MNHNS and CDR2 SASEGT. J lost 5 bases, V lost 8 bases, and 9 bases had no gene match. The CDR3 nucleotides are TGTGCCAGCGCCGTAGGACTAGCGGGATTGGAGACCCAGTACTTC. Its translation: CASAVGLAGLETQYF.

This chain connects TRBV12-3 or TRBV12-4 to TRBJ2-2; 7 nucleotides align to TRBD1. This CDR3 spans 16 amino acids. Germline trimming cut 3 bases from V and 1 base from J; bases unmatched to any gene: 5. In DNA form, the CDR3 reads TGTGCCAGCAGTTTCCGGACAGGAGTGAACACCGGGGAGCTGTTTTTT. Amino acids: CASSFRTGVNTGELFF.

In this sample, this clonotype turned up many times. This rearrangement joins TRBV7-9 to TRBJ2-5; 7 bases align to TRBD1. V lost 5 bases, J lost 1 base, and 4 bases stayed unmatched. This CDR3 contains 14 residues. Per germline, CDR1 SEHNR and CDR2 FQNEAQ (reference sequence). The DNA of the CDR3 is TGTGCCAGCAGCCCTTGGGACAGCCAAGAGACCCAGTACTTC. As protein: CASSPWDSQETQYF. The whole variable domain, filled in from reference TRBV7-9 and TRBJ2-5, reads DTGVSQNPRHKITKRGQNVTFRCDPISEHNRLYWYRQTLGQGPEFLTYFQNEAQLEKSRLLSDRFSAERPKGSFSTLEIQRTEQGDSAMYLCASSPWDSQETQYFGPGTRLLVL.

This clonotype was detected a few times. The chain joins TRBV11-2 to TRBJ2-1; D call uncertain. CDR1 and CDR2 from the germline V gene are SGHAT and FQNNGV. Between the trimmed V and J ends, which lost 5 bases and 4 bases, there was a span of 12 bases. CDR3 length: 14 residues. The DNA of the CDR3 is TGTGCCAGCAGCCCCCCAGTGTTGTACAATGAGCAGTTCTTC. This gives the protein CASSPPVLYNEQFF.

This clonotype was detected only a few times. The chain joins TRBV3-1 to TRBJ1-1; 8 positions match TRBD1. From germline, CDR1 is LGHDT and CDR2 YNNKEL (reference sequence). V trimming: 0 bases; J trimming: 8 bases; junction bases outside the gene matches: 11. The length of the CDR3 is 16 residues. The CDR3 sequence: CASSQDGLRTGMEAFF. As DNA, the CDR3 is TGTGCCAGCAGCCAAGATGGCTTGAGGACAGGGATGGAAGCTTTCTTT.

The chain carries TRBV12-3 or TRBV12-4 and TRBJ1-2; no firm D call. V gave up 10 bases and J gave up 8 bases, with 14 bases separating them. This CDR3 is 11 amino acids long. CDR3 sequence reads: CATEMFRGYTF. Written as DNA, the CDR3 is TGTGCCACCGAGATGTTTAGGGGCTACACCTTC.

This clonotype turned up a few times. V and J are TRBV7-2 and TRBJ2-7; weak D call: TRBD1 (6 bases). Deletions cut 3 bases from V and 3 bases from J, with 15 bases between. Germline-derived CDR1 and CDR2 are SGHTA and FQGNSA. CDR3 length: 15 residues. The CDR3 nucleotides are TGTGCCAGCAGCTTTGATCAGGGGCCTTACTACGAGCAGTACTTC. Translated: CASSFDQGPYYEQYF.

This clonotype appeared once. This chain links TRBV27 with TRBJ1-2; a possible D gene is TRBD1 (6 bases). The V end was cut by 3 bases, the J end by 8 bases, with 16 bases between. Germline V gives CDR1 MNHEY, CDR2 SMNVEV (reference sequence). The CDR3 extends over 14 amino acids. The CDR3 protein is CASSLRGGPGGYTF. CDR3 nucleotides: TGTGCCAGCAGTTTGCGCGGGGGGCCGGGAGGCTACACCTTC.

This clonotype showed up just a few times. The chain combines TRBV12-3 or TRBV12-4 with TRBJ2-1; a weak D match, TRBD2 (6 bases). This CDR3 spans 16 amino acids. Trimming cost V 7 bases and J 4 bases, with 20 bases left between them. CDR3 DNA: TGTGCCAGCACCTCCTCTTATACGGGACTTTACAATGAGCAGTTCTTC. As protein: CASTSSYTGLYNEQFF.

This clonotype was found a few times. The CDR3 DNA follows: TGTGCCAGCAGTTTCCTAATTACCGGGACTAGCAAACCGGGGTCCTACAATGAGCAGTTCTTC. Amino acids: CASSFLITGTSKPGSYNEQFF. The J gene is TRBJ2-1, the V gene TRBV12-3 or TRBV12-4; 9 bases align to TRBD2. The CDR3 has 21 residues. V trimming: 3 bases; J trimming: 1 base; junction bases outside the gene matches: 19.

In its sample, this clonotype was seen a few times. This rearrangement joins TRBV6-5 to TRBJ2-7; D may be TRBD2 (6 bases). Trimming removed 4 bases from V and 5 bases from J, with 12 bases in between. Germline values: CDR1 MNHEY, CDR2 SVGAGI. The CDR3 loop spans 13 amino acids. This CDR3 reads CASSSTGVHEQYF. The CDR3, as DNA: TGTGCCAGCAGTTCCACGGGGGTCCACGAGCAGTACTTC.

This chain joins TRBV20-1 and TRBJ2-7; 9 bases match TRBD2. The trim removed 2 bases at V and 2 bases at J, leaving 4 bases unmatched. CDR1 and CDR2 (germline): DFQATT, SNEGSKA (reference sequence). The CDR3 spans 14 residues. This CDR3 is CSARLIAGAYEQYF. CDR3 DNA: TGCAGTGCTAGACTAATAGCGGGAGCCTACGAGCAGTACTTC.

The chain is built from TRBV11-2 and TRBJ2-1; D gene unclear. V was clipped by 1 base and J by 8 bases, with 15 bases between them. CDR1 and CDR2 (germline): SGHAT, FQNNGV. CDR3 length equals 15 residues. CDR3 sequence reads: CASSLVLGPGDEQFF. Here the CDR3 DNA reads TGTGCCAGCAGCTTAGTACTGGGTCCTGGGGATGAGCAGTTCTTC.